The rows below give T cell receptor beta chains drawn from one sample of a study of CD8+CD57+ T cells in acquired aplastic anemia. TCRdb called the reads again in MiXCR, with one record for every CDR3 protein. The table records 150,000 to 200,000 distinct CDR3 sequences, around 48% of them present only once. The sequencing input was sorted CD4+, CD8+, or CD8+CD57+ T cells (not recorded which) from PBMCs. The receptors originated from a human donor with aplastic anemia. The CDR3 runs from the conserved cysteine through the conserved F or W. Fields, in order: J gene, clone size, D gene, V gene, CDR3 protein, CDR3 DNA. D genes are given only for firm matches. Clone size is given for some rows only: seen once, a few or many times, or a class if the clone is expanded.

>TRBJ2-3|.|TRBD1|TRBV24-1
CATSDPGQGKTDTQYF
TGTGCCACCAGTGATCCGGGACAGGGGAAGACAGATACGCAGTATTTT
>TRBJ2-3|many|TRBD1|TRBV2
CASKSDRLTDTQYF
TGTGCCAGCAAGTCGGACAGGCTCACAGATACGCAGTATTTT
>TRBJ2-1|.|TRBD1|TRBV10-3
CAISGGQGWFNEQFF
TGTGCCATCAGTGGGGGACAGGGCTGGTTTAATGAGCAGTTCTTC
>TRBJ2-7|.|.|TRBV25-1
CASSVGTLRSQYF
TGTGCCAGCAGTGTTGGGACACTACGGTCGCAGTACTTC
>TRBJ1-1|few|.|TRBV7-9
CASSSGSNTEAFF
TGTGCCAGCAGCTCCGGGTCGAACACTGAAGCTTTCTTT
>TRBJ2-7|.|.|TRBV24-1
CATSEGGRTYEQYF
TGTGCCACCAGTGAAGGGGGACGGACCTACGAGCAGTACTTC
>TRBJ2-1|many|TRBD2|TRBV11-1
CASSLGLAGGSRSYNEQFF
TGTGCCAGCAGCTTAGGACTAGCGGGGGGATCCCGCTCCTACAATGAGCAGTTCTTC
>TRBJ2-2|few|TRBD1|TRBV27
CATHRTGGLELFF
TGTGCCACCCATCGGACAGGGGGCTTGGAGCTGTTTTTT
>TRBJ2-5|.|.|TRBV7-9
CASSIGGTQYF
TGTGCCAGCAGTATAGGGGGGACCCAGTACTTC
>TRBJ2-3|.|.|TRBV7-8
CASSLGQSTNTQYF
TGTGCCAGCAGCTTGGGGCAGAGCACAAATACGCAGTATTTT
>TRBJ2-5|.|.|TRBV2
CASSELQGRETQYF
TGTGCCAGCAGTGAGTTACAGGGACGAGAGACCCAGTACTTC
>TRBJ2-7|.|.|TRBV20-1
CSARRYEQYF
TGCAGTGCTAGGAGGTACGAGCAGTACTTC
>TRBJ1-2|few|TRBD1|TRBV4-1
CASSQDFWDRDSYGYTF
TGCGCCAGCAGCCAAGATTTTTGGGACAGGGATTCCTATGGCTACACCTTC
>TRBJ2-5|.|TRBD1|TRBV18
CASWSAGGQHF
TGTGCCAGCTGGTCAGCAGGGGGCCAGCACTTC
>TRBJ2-7|.|TRBD2|TRBV15
CATRSTSGSYEQYF
TGTGCCACCAGATCGACTAGCGGATCCTACGAGCAGTACTTC
>TRBJ1-1|many|TRBD1|TRBV7-8
CASSRFRDRGLREAFF
TGTGCCAGCAGCCGGTTCCGGGACAGGGGCCTGAGGGAAGCTTTCTTT
>TRBJ2-1|many|TRBD1|TRBV5-1
CASSQLTTGQAYNEQFF
TGCGCCAGCAGCCAACTTACAACGGGACAGGCCTACAATGAGCAGTTCTTC
>TRBJ1-1|few|TRBD1|TRBV2
CASSTGAYDTEAFF
TGTGCCAGCAGTACAGGGGCCTACGACACTGAAGCTTTCTTT
>TRBJ2-3|.|TRBD1|TRBV20-1
CSASDRGSTDTQYF
TGCAGTGCCTCGGACAGGGGCAGCACAGATACGCAGTATTTT
>TRBJ2-5|.|.|TRBV9
CASRGIQETQYF
TGTGCCAGCCGGGGGATCCAAGAGACCCAGTACTTC
>TRBJ1-5|.|.|TRBV24-1
CATGGGNSNQPQHF
TGTGCCACAGGGGGGGGGAATAGCAATCAGCCCCAGCATTTT
>TRBJ2-2|.|.|TRBV20-1
CSARWPNTGELFF
TGCAGTGCTAGGTGGCCTAACACCGGGGAGCTGTTTTTT
>TRBJ2-7|few|TRBD1|TRBV19
CASSRQGQEQYF
TGTGCCAGTAGTCGACAGGGCCAAGAGCAGTACTTC
>TRBJ2-3|.|.|TRBV20-1
CSAVGVGGTDTQYF
TGCAGTGCCGTGGGGGTAGGAGGCACAGATACGCAGTATTTT
>TRBJ1-2|.|.|TRBV10-3
CASGQGLNYGYTF
TGTGCCAGCGGACAAGGCCTAAACTATGGCTACACCTTC
>TRBJ1-2|many|.|TRBV19
CASSILGASNGYTF
TGTGCCAGTAGTATCCTAGGGGCGTCGAATGGCTACACCTTC
>TRBJ1-4|.|TRBD1|TRBV27
CASSRQGMFEKLFF
TGTGCCAGCAGTCGACAGGGCATGTTTGAAAAACTGTTTTTT
>TRBJ1-1|.|.|TRBV6-1
CASSPLGGPEAFF
TGTGCCAGCAGTCCGCTCGGAGGCCCTGAAGCTTTCTTT
>TRBJ1-1|.|.|TRBV9
CASSVVSRNTEAFF
TGTGCCAGCAGCGTAGTGTCCAGGAACACTGAAGCTTTCTTT
>TRBJ2-5|.|.|TRBV9
CASSVATGGGQETQYF
TGTGCCAGCAGCGTAGCTACAGGGGGGGGCCAAGAGACCCAGTACTTC
>TRBJ2-1|many|TRBD2|TRBV7-3
CASSLTAGSYNEQFF
TGTGCCAGCAGCTTAACAGCGGGGTCCTACAATGAGCAGTTCTTC
>TRBJ2-1|.|TRBD1|TRBV24-1
CTTSDSGQGTYDEQFF
TGTACCACCAGTGACTCGGGACAGGGTACCTACGATGAGCAGTTCTTC
>TRBJ1-5|few|TRBD1|TRBV28
CASSQSGTGVNQPQHF
TGTGCCAGCAGTCAATCCGGGACAGGGGTCAATCAGCCCCAGCATTTT
>TRBJ2-5|once|.|TRBV7-3
CASSLGRGTQYF
TGTGCCAGCAGCTTAGGGCGGGGGACCCAGTACTTC
>TRBJ2-3|.|TRBD2|TRBV6-5
CASSYQGGSDTQYF
TGTGCCAGCAGTTACCAGGGAGGGTCAGATACGCAGTATTTT
>TRBJ1-5|once|.|TRBV15
CATSLERAPNQPQHF
TGTGCCACCAGCCTAGAAAGGGCACCCAATCAGCCCCAGCATTTT
>TRBJ2-1|.|TRBD2|TRBV11-1
CASSLVGTSGSNEQFF
TGTGCCAGCAGCTTAGTGGGGACTAGCGGGAGCAATGAGCAGTTCTTC
>TRBJ1-2|.|TRBD1|TRBV4-3
CASSQEEGANGYTF
TGCGCCAGCAGCCAAGAGGAGGGGGCGAACGGCTACACCTTC
>TRBJ2-5|many|.|TRBV9
CASSGRGGLETQYF
TGTGCCAGCAGCGGCAGGGGGGGCCTCGAGACCCAGTACTTC
>TRBJ1-6|many|TRBD1|TRBV7-6
CASSLGPLKGAANSPLHF
TGTGCCAGCAGCTTAGGGCCCCTTAAGGGGGCAGCTAATTCACCCCTCCACTTT
>TRBJ2-2|many|.|TRBV7-3
CASSLNAAGELFF
TGTGCCAGCAGCTTGAACGCTGCCGGGGAGCTGTTTTTT
>TRBJ2-5|many|TRBD2|TRBV12-3/TRBV12-4
CASSPRLAGAPRQETQYF
TGTGCCAGCAGCCCCCGACTAGCGGGGGCCCCTCGCCAAGAGACCCAGTACTTC
>TRBJ1-3|.|.|TRBV7-9
CASSLMTGNTIYF
TGTGCCAGCAGCTTGATGACAGGAAACACCATATATTTT
>TRBJ1-1|.|.|TRBV20-1
CSASFGNTEAFF
TGCAGTGCTAGCTTCGGAAACACTGAAGCTTTCTTT
>TRBJ2-2|.|TRBD1|TRBV7-8
CASSPGFQGATGELFF
TGTGCCAGCAGCCCCGGTTTTCAGGGGGCGACCGGGGAGCTGTTTTTT
>TRBJ1-2|many|.|TRBV6-6
CASSYSGSGKGYTF
TGTGCCAGCAGTTACTCGGGCTCCGGGAAGGGCTACACCTTC
>TRBJ1-1|.|TRBD1|TRBV2
CASSEARTGGPEAFF
TGTGCCAGCAGTGAAGCCAGGACAGGGGGTCCTGAAGCTTTCTTT
>TRBJ1-1|.|.|TRBV6-4
CASSDSPGTTEAFF
TGTGCCAGCAGTGACTCGCCCGGGACAACTGAAGCTTTCTTT
>TRBJ2-1|.|.|TRBV7-3
CASSLMNGAYNEQFF
TGTGCCAGCAGCTTAATGAACGGGGCCTACAATGAGCAGTTCTTC
>TRBJ2-3|.|.|TRBV19
CASSIAGTDTQYF
TGTGCCAGTAGTATAGCGGGCACAGATACGCAGTATTTT